One sample yielded the 17 T cell receptor beta chains listed below, sequenced in a study of OX40 agonist ivuxolimab in advanced cancers. Repertoires were generated with immunoSEQ multiplex PCR, while TCRdb's copy carries only in-frame clones and drops some. The repertoire has 20,000 to 25,000 clones, 86% of them found once; the top ten carry about a fifth. Sequences were derived from CD4+ or CD8+ T cells sorted from blood, sampled in a trial of the OX40 agonist ivuxolimab. The receptors come from an adult with an advanced solid tumor such as melanoma, head and neck, liver or kidney cancer.

Here the CDR3 DNA reads TGTGCCAGCAGCTTGGGACAGGGTGAATACGAGCAGTACTTC. Its translation is CASSLGQGEYEQYF. The chain has TRBV7-9 and TRBJ2-7; 9 bases are a match to TRBD1. The CDR3 length is 14 residues. The trim removed 3 bases at V and 4 bases at J, leaving 4 bases unmatched. The germline CDR1 and CDR2 sequences are SEHNR and FQNEAQ (reference sequence).

The rearrangement links TRBV27 to TRBJ1-1, with 10 bases matching TRBD1. Germline trimming cut 8 bases from V and 6 bases from J; bases unmatched to any gene: 21. The germline V gene has CDR1 MNHEY and CDR2 SMNVEV (reference sequence). CDR3 length: 18 amino acids. This CDR3 reads CASHSPPWTGGKGPEAFF. The CDR3, as DNA: TGTGCCAGCCACTCGCCCCCGTGGACAGGGGGTAAGGGTCCTGAAGCTTTCTTT.

V is TRBV6-6 and J is TRBJ1-5; D is unresolved. Germline values: CDR1 MNHNY, CDR2 SVGAGI (reference sequence). The V gene lost 10 bases and the J gene lost 9 bases, with 22 bases spanning the gap. This CDR3 region has 14 residues. In DNA, the CDR3 is TGTGCCACGGGGTGGACGGCCACCTTTGGGCCCCAGCATTTT. Protein product: CATGWTATFGPQHF.

The chain carries TRBV11-3 and TRBJ2-7, with D unresolved. From germline, CDR1 is SGHNT and CDR2 YENEEA. V lost 0 bases to trimming and J lost 4 bases, with 10 bases between them. The CDR3 is made up of 14 amino acids. The CDR3 loop is CASSLDSGLYEQYF. Written as DNA, the CDR3 is TGTGCCAGCAGCTTAGACTCAGGCCTATACGAGCAGTACTTC.

This clone was recorded only once. The chain couples TRBV7-9 to TRBJ2-3; D is unclear. Germline V gene sequence: CDR1 SEHNR, CDR2 FQNEAQ (reference sequence). This CDR3 region has 12 residues. V was clipped by 3 bases and J by 4 bases, with 5 bases between them. In nucleotides, the CDR3 is TGTGCCAGCAGCTTTGCGGCAGATACGCAGTATTTT. Protein: CASSFAADTQYF. Full variable domain (missing parts from reference TRBV7-9 and TRBJ2-3): DTGVSQNPRHKITKRGQNVTFRCDPISEHNRLYWYRQTLGQGPEFLTYFQNEAQLEKSRLLSDRFSAERPKGSFSTLEIQRTEQGDSAMYLCASSFAADTQYFGPGTRLTVL.

The V gene is TRBV13, the J gene TRBJ1-1; D possibly corresponds to TRBD1 (6 bases). The V gene's germline CDR1 is PRHDT and CDR2 FYEKMQ (reference sequence). The CDR3 spans 13 residues. V gave up 4 bases and J gave up 6 bases, with 12 bases separating them. CDR3 residues: CASSYQGRPEAFF. CDR3 bases: TGTGCCAGCAGCTACCAGGGGCGCCCTGAAGCTTTCTTT.

The V call is TRBV28, the J call TRBJ2-3; 15 positions match TRBD2. The ends lost 6 bases at V and 4 bases at J; junction bases unmatched: 8. There are 17 residues in the CDR3. CDR1 MDHEN and CDR2 SYDVKM come from the germline V gene. In DNA form, the CDR3 reads TGTGCCAGCAGACCATCCGGGACTAGCGGGGGGCCAGATACGCAGTATTTT. It specifies CASRPSGTSGGPDTQYF.

The chain employs TRBV9 and TRBJ2-1; D is uncertain. Trimming stripped 0 bases from V and 7 bases from J, with 11 bases between. The germline CDR1 and CDR2 sequences are SGDLS and YYNGEE. This CDR3 comprises 14 residues. CDR3 residues: CASSVEWGVNEQFF. The CDR3 DNA reads TGTGCCAGCAGCGTAGAGTGGGGTGTAAATGAGCAGTTCTTC. Supplemented by reference TRBV9 and TRBJ2-1, the full variable domain reads DSGVTQTPKHLITATGQRVTLRCSPRSGDLSVYWYQQSLDQGLQFLIQYYNGEERAKGNILERFSAQQFPDLHSELNLSSLELGDSALYFCASSVEWGVNEQFFGPGTRLTVL.

The rearrangement links TRBV27 to TRBJ1-6, with D unclear. The germline V gene encodes CDR1 MNHEY and CDR2 SMNVEV (reference sequence). The CDR3 spans 17 residues. V shed 1 base and J shed 5 bases, with 15 bases lying between them. The CDR3: CASSLWARRGNNSPLHF. CDR3 nucleotides: TGTGCCAGCAGTTTATGGGCAAGGCGGGGAAATAATTCACCCCTCCACTTT.

The table lists this clone with a few counts. The rearrangement joins TRBV28 to TRBJ1-2, with TRBD1 matching over 7 bases. Germline V CDR1 and CDR2: MDHEN, SYDVKM. The CDR3 loop spans 12 amino acids. The V and J ends lost 6 bases and 8 bases, in that order; junction bases with no gene match: 6. In DNA form, the CDR3 reads TGTGCCAGCAGCGACAGGGTTCGCGGCTACACCTTC. It yields the protein CASSDRVRGYTF.

The chain couples TRBV7-8 to TRBJ2-5; TRBD2 is a possible D gene (5 bases). The CDR3 has 14 amino acids. In germline, CDR1 is SGHVS, CDR2 FQNEAQ. Trimming shortened V by 1 base and J by 3 bases, and 9 bases separated the two germline ends. The CDR3 DNA reads TGTGCCAGCAGCTTAGGGAGGCCCGAAGAGACCCAGTACTTC. It codes for CASSLGRPEETQYF.

The V and J genes are TRBV7-2 and TRBJ1-4; D gene unclear. Germline-derived CDR1 and CDR2 are SGHTA and FQGNSA. This CDR3 region has 14 residues. V lost 5 bases to trimming and J lost 4 bases, with 11 bases between them. The CDR3 spells CASSPYSFNEKLFF. CDR3 coding DNA: TGTGCCAGCAGCCCTTATTCGTTTAATGAAAAACTGTTTTTT. Complete variable domain (other parts from reference TRBV7-2 and TRBJ1-4): GAGVSQSPSNKVTEKGKDVELRCDPISGHTALYWYRQSLGQGLEFLIYFQGNSAPDKSGLPSDRFSAERTGGSVSTLTIQRTQQEDSAVYLCASSPYSFNEKLFFGSGTQLSVL.

J is TRBJ2-5 and V is TRBV7-6; D is undetermined. V was cut by 6 bases and J by 2 bases, with 10 bases left in between. The CDR3 sequence is 13 residues long. Germline assignment: CDR1 SGHVS and CDR2 FNYEAQ. The CDR3 protein is CASSYLSQETQYF. The CDR3 coding sequence is TGTGCCAGCAGTTATTTGTCACAAGAGACCCAGTACTTC.

In this sample, this clone turned up once. The gene calls are TRBV7-3 and TRBJ2-5; 9 positions agree with TRBD1. This CDR3 is built from 15 residues. Germline CDR1 reads SGHTA; CDR2 reads FQGTGA. The junction had 7 bases not matched to a gene; V was cut back by 3 bases and J by 5 bases. The CDR3 loop is CASSLGQGGWETQYF. The CDR3 nucleotides read TGTGCCAGCAGCTTGGGACAGGGCGGCTGGGAGACCCAGTACTTC.

The V gene is TRBV30, the J gene TRBJ1-2; TRBD1 agrees at 9 bases. V lost 5 bases to trimming and J lost 3 bases; unmatched junction nucleotides: 10. The CDR3 has 15 amino acids. The V gene's germline CDR1 is GTSNPN and CDR2 SVGIG (reference sequence). The CDR3: CAWQEPGQGDYGYTF. The CDR3 DNA follows: TGTGCCTGGCAGGAGCCGGGACAGGGAGACTATGGCTACACCTTC.

The V call is TRBV28, the J call TRBJ1-5; D is perhaps TRBD1 (6 bases). With 7 bases removed from V and 3 bases from J, the gap between germline ends came to 19 bases. This CDR3 has 16 amino acids. Germline-derived CDR1 and CDR2 are MDHEN and SYDVKM. This CDR3 is CASNLDRGAYNQPQHF. The CDR3 DNA sequence: TGTGCCAGCAACCTCGATCGGGGGGCATACAATCAGCCCCAGCATTTT.

The chain couples TRBV15 to TRBJ1-3; D possibly corresponds to TRBD1 (6 bases). From germline, CDR1 is LNHNV and CDR2 YYDKDF (reference sequence). This CDR3 region has 14 residues. V lost 6 bases and J lost 0, with 9 bases in between. For the CDR3, the DNA is TGTGCCACCAGGGAGGACAGCTCTGGAAACACCATATATTTT. Its translation: CATREDSSGNTIYF.